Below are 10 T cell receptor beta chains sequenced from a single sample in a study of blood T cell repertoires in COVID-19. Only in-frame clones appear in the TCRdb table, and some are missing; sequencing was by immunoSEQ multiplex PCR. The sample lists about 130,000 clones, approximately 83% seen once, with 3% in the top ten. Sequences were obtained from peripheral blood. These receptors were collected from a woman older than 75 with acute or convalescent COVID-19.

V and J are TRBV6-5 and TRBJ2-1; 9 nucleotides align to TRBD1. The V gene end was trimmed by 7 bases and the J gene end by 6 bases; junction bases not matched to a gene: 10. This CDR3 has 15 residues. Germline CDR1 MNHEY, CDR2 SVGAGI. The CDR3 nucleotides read TGTGCCAGCACCCGGACAGGGGACCGCTTCAATGAGCAGTTCTTC. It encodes CASTRTGDRFNEQFF.

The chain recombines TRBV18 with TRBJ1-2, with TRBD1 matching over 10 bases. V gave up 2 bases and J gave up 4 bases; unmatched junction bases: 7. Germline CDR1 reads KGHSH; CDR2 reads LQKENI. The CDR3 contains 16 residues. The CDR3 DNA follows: TGTGCCAGCTCACCAGTCCAGGACAGGGGGTCCTATGGCTACACCTTC. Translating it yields CASSPVQDRGSYGYTF.

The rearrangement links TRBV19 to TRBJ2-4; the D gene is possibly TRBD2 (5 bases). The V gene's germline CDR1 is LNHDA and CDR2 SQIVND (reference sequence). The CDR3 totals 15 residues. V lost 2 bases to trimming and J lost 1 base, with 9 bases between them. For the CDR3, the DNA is TGTGCCAGTAGTATAACCCTAGCTGCCAAAAACATTCAGTACTTC. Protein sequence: CASSITLAAKNIQYF.

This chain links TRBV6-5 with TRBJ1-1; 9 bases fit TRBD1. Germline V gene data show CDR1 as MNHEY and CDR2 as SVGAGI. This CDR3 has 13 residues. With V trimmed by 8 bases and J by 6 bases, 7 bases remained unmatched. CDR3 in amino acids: CASFRTGVPEAFF. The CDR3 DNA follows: TGTGCCAGCTTTAGGACAGGGGTACCTGAAGCTTTCTTT.

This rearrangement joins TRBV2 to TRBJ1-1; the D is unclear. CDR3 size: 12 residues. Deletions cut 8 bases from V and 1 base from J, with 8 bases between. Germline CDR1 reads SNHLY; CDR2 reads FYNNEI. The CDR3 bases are TGTGCCAGCGGCGGCCAGAACACTGAAGCTTTCTTT. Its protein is CASGGQNTEAFF.

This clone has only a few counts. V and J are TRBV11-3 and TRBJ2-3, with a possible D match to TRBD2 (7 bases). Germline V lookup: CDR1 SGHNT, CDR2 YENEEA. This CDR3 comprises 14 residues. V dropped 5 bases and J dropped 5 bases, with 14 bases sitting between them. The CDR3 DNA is TGTGCCAGCAGCCGGGGGGCGTCCGAAGATACGCAGTATTTT. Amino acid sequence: CASSRGASEDTQYF.

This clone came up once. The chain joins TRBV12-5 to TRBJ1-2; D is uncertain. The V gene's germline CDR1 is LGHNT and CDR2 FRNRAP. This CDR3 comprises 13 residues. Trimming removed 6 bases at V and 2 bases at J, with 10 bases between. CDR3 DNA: TGTGCTAGTGGCCCGGGATTAAACTATGGCTACACCTTC. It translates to CASGPGLNYGYTF.

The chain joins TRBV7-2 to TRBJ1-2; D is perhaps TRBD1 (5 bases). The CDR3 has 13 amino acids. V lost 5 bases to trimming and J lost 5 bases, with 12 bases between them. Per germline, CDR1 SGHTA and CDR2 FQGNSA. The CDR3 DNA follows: TGTGCCAGCAGCATACAGGTGGATTATGGCTACACCTTC. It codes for CASSIQVDYGYTF.

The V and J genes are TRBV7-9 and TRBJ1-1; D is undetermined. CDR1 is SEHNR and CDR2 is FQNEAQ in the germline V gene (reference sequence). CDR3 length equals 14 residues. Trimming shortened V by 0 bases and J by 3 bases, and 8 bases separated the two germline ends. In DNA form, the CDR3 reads TGTGCCAGCAGCTTAGCGCGCGAAGACACTGAAGCTTTCTTT. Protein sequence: CASSLAREDTEAFF.

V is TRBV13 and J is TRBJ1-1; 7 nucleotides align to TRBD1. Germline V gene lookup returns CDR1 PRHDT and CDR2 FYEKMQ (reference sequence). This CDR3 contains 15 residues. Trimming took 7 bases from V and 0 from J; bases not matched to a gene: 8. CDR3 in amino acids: CASKPTGQMNTEAFF. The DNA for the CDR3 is TGTGCCAGCAAGCCTACGGGACAGATGAACACTGAAGCTTTCTTT. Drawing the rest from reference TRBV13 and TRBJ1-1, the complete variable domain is AAGVIQSPRHLIKEKRETATLKCYPIPRHDTVYWYQQGPGQDPQFLISFYEKMQSDKGSIPDRFSAQQFSDYHSELNMSSLELGDSALYFCASKPTGQMNTEAFFGQGTRLTVV.